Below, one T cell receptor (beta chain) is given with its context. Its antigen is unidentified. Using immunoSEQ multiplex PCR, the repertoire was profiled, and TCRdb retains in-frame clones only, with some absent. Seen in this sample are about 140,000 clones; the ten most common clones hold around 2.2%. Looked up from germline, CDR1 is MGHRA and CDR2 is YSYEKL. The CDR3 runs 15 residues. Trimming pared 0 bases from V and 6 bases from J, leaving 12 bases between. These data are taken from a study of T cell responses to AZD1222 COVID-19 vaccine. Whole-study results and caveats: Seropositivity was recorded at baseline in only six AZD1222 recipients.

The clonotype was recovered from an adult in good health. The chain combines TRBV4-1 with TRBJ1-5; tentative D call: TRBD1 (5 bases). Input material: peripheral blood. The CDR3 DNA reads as TGCGCCAGCAGCCAAGATATGACAGAGGGTCAGCCCCAGCATTTT. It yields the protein CASSQDMTEGQPQHF.